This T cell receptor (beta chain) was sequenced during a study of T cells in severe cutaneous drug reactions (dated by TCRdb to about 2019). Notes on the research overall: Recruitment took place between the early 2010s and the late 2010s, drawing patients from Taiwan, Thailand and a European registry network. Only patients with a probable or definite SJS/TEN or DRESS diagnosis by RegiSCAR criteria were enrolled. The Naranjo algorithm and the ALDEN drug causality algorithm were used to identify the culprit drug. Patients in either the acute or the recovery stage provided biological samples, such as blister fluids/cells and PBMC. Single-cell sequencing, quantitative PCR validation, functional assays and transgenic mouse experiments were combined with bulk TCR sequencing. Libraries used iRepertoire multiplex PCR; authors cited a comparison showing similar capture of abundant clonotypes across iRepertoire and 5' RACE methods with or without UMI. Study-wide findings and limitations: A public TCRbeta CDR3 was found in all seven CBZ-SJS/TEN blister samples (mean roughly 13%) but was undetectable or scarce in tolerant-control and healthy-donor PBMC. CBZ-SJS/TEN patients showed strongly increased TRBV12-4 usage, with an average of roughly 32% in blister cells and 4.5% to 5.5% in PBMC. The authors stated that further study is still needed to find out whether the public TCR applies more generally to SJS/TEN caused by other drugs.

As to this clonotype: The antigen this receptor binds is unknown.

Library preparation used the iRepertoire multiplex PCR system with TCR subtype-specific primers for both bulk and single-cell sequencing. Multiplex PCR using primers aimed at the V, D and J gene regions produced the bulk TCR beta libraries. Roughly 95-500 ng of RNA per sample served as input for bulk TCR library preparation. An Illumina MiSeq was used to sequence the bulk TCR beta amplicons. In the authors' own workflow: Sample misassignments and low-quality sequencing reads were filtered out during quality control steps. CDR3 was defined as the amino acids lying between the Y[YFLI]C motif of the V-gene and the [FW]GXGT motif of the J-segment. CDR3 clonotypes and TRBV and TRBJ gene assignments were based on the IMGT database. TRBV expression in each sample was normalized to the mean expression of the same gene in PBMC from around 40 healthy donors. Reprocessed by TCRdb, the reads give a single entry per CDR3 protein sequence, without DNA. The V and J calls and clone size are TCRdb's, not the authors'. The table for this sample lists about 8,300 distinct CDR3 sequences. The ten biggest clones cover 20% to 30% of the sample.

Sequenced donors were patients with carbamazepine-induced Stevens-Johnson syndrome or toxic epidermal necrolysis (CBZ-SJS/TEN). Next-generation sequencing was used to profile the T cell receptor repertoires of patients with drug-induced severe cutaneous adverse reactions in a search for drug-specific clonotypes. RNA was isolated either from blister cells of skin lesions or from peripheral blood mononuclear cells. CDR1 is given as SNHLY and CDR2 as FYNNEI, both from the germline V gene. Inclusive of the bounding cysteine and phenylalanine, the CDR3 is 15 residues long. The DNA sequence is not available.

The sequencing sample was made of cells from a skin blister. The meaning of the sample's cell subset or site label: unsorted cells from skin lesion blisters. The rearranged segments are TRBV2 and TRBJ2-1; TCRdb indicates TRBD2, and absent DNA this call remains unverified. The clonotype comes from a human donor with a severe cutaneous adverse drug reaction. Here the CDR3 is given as CASSGDGLASFEQFF.